This T cell receptor (beta chain) is drawn from a study of blood T cell repertoires in COVID-19. Study-level information: PBMCs, B-cell-depleted T cells, or T cells provided the cDNA or gDNA that made up the material.

The table came from immunoSEQ multiplex PCR; TCRdb's copy has only in-frame clones and leaves some out. Counted here are 160,000 or so clones, 75% to 85% occurring once; the ten biggest clones make up 7% to 10%. This CDR3 is built from 14 residues. Germline-derived CDR1 and CDR2 are SGHRS and YFSETQ. Trimming cost V 2 bases and J 4 bases, with 11 bases left between them. The Seattle patients joined while their infection was active and were tracked longitudinally afterward. The TCR originated in a woman aged 55-69 years with COVID-19, enrolled during active disease. The rearrangement joins TRBV5-1 to TRBJ2-3; D remains ambiguous. Sequenced material: peripheral blood. The CDR3 coding sequence is TGCGCCAGCAGCTTCGAGTTCACTGCAGATACGCAGTATTTT. Its translation: CASSFEFTADTQYF.